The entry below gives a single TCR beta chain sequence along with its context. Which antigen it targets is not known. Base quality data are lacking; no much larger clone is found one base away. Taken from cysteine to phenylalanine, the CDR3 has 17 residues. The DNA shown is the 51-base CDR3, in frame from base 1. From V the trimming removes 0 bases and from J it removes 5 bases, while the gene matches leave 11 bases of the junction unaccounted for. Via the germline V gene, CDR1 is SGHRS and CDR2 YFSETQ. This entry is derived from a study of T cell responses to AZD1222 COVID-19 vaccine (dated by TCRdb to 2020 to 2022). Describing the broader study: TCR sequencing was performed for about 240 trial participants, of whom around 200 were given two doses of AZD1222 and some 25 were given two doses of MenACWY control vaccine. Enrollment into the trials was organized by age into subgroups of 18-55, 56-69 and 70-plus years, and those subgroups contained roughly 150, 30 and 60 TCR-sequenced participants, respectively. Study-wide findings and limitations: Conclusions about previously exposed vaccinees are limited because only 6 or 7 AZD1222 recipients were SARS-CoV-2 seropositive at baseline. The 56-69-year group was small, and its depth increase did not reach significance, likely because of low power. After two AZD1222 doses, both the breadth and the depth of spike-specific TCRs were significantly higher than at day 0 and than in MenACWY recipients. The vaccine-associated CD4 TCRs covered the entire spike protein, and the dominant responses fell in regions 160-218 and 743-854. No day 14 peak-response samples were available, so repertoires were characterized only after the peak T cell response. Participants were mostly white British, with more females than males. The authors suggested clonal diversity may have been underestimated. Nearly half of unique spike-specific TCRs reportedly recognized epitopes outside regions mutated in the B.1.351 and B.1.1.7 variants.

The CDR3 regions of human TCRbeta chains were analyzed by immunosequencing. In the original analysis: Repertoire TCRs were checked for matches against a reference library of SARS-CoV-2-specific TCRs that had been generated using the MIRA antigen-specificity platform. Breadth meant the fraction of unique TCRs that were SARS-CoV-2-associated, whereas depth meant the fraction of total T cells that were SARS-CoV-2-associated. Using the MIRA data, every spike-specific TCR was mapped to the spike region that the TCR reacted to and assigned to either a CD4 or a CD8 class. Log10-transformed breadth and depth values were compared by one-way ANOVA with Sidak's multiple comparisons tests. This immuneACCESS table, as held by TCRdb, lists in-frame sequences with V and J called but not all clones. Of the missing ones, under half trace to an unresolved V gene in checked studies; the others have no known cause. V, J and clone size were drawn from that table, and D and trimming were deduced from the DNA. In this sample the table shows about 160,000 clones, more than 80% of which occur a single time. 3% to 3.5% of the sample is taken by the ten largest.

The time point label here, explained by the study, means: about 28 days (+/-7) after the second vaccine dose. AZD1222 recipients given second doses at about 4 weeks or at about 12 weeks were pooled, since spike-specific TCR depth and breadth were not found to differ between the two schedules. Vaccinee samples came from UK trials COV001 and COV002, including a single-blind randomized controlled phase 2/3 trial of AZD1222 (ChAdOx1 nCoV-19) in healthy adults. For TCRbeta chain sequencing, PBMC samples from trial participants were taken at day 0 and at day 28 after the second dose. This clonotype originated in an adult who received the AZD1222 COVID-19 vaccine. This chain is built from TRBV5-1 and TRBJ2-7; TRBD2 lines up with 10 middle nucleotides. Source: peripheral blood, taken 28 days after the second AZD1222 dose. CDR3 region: CASSLVGLAGAPNEQYF. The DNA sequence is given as TGCGCCAGCAGCTTGGTAGGTCTAGCGGGAGCTCCCAACGAGCAGTACTTC.